These T cell receptor beta chains were read from a single sample in a study of cytomegalovirus exposure and HLA in healthy donors. Libraries were prepared by immunoSEQ multiplex PCR; TCRdb keeps only in-frame clonotypes and omits some of them. The repertoire has about 140,000 clones, roughly three fifths of them found once; the top ten carry 1.8%. The sequencing sample was made of PBMCs. Receptor source: a male donor in good health and CMV-seronegative. CDR3s include the opening cysteine and the closing phenylalanine or tryptophan. Each record gives: V gene, clone size, J gene, D gene, CDR3 protein, CDR3 DNA. D genes are given only for firm matches. Not all rows give a size; the values are once, few, many and, for expanded clones, a class.

v_call: TRBV6-6
clone_size: .
j_call: TRBJ1-5
d_call: TRBD1
cdr3_aa: CASRLSTGEQPQHF
cdr3_nt: TGTGCCAGCAGACTCTCGACAGGGGAGCAGCCCCAGCATTTT

v_call: TRBV5-1
clone_size: .
j_call: TRBJ1-3
d_call: .
cdr3_aa: CASSSGNTIYF
cdr3_nt: TGCGCCAGCAGCTCAGGAAACACCATATATTTT

v_call: TRBV18
clone_size: .
j_call: TRBJ2-1
d_call: TRBD1
cdr3_aa: CASSPPSARGLYNEQFF
cdr3_nt: TGTGCCAGCTCACCACCGTCGGCCAGGGGGCTGTACAATGAGCAGTTCTTC

v_call: TRBV30
clone_size: once
j_call: TRBJ2-1
d_call: .
cdr3_aa: CARTAYNEQFF
cdr3_nt: TGTGCCCGGACGGCCTACAATGAGCAGTTCTTC

v_call: TRBV5-1
clone_size: .
j_call: TRBJ2-7
d_call: TRBD2
cdr3_aa: CASSASLAGTYEQYF
cdr3_nt: TGCGCCAGCAGCGCCAGCCTAGCGGGTACCTACGAGCAGTACTTC

v_call: TRBV19
clone_size: few
j_call: TRBJ2-1
d_call: .
cdr3_aa: CASRLGGPSYNEQFF
cdr3_nt: TGTGCCAGTAGGCTCGGGGGGCCCTCCTACAATGAGCAGTTCTTC

v_call: TRBV2
clone_size: .
j_call: TRBJ1-1
d_call: .
cdr3_aa: CASSDPVYTEAFF
cdr3_nt: TGTGCCAGCAGTGACCCGGTATACACTGAAGCTTTCTTT

v_call: TRBV7-9
clone_size: few
j_call: TRBJ2-5
d_call: .
cdr3_aa: CASSSSRQQETQYF
cdr3_nt: TGTGCCAGCAGCTCGTCCAGGCAACAAGAGACCCAGTACTTC

v_call: TRBV28
clone_size: .
j_call: TRBJ1-6
d_call: .
cdr3_aa: CASRDNRVNSPLHF
cdr3_nt: TGTGCCAGCCGTGATAACAGGGTCAATTCACCCCTCCACTTT

v_call: TRBV6-1
clone_size: .
j_call: TRBJ1-1
d_call: .
cdr3_aa: CASTPLRGSGLFF
cdr3_nt: TGTGCCAGCACACCCCTTAGAGGGTCCGGGCTATTCTTT

v_call: TRBV14
clone_size: .
j_call: TRBJ2-7
d_call: TRBD1
cdr3_aa: CASSPGQGVYEQYF
cdr3_nt: TGTGCCAGCAGCCCGGGACAGGGGGTGTACGAGCAGTACTTC

v_call: TRBV9
clone_size: .
j_call: TRBJ1-3
d_call: .
cdr3_aa: CASSVGDSGNTIYF
cdr3_nt: TGTGCCAGCAGCGTCGGGGACTCTGGAAACACCATATATTTT

v_call: TRBV4-3
clone_size: few
j_call: TRBJ1-1
d_call: TRBD1
cdr3_aa: CASSQNRQGREAFF
cdr3_nt: TGCGCCAGCAGCCAGAACCGACAGGGTCGTGAAGCTTTCTTT

v_call: TRBV2
clone_size: .
j_call: TRBJ1-2
d_call: TRBD1
cdr3_aa: CASTTGQGRHYGYTF
cdr3_nt: TGTGCCAGCACTACGGGACAGGGTAGGCACTATGGCTACACCTTC

v_call: TRBV30
clone_size: .
j_call: TRBJ1-1
d_call: .
cdr3_aa: CAWKRGLNTEAFF
cdr3_nt: TGTGCCTGGAAACGGGGGTTGAACACTGAAGCTTTCTTT

v_call: TRBV10-3
clone_size: once
j_call: TRBJ1-1
d_call: .
cdr3_aa: CAISDPSTEMNTEAFF
cdr3_nt: TGTGCCATCAGTGATCCATCAACAGAAATGAACACTGAAGCTTTCTTT

v_call: TRBV19
clone_size: .
j_call: TRBJ2-1
d_call: .
cdr3_aa: CASSTGRASSYNEQFF
cdr3_nt: TGTGCCAGTAGTACAGGTCGCGCGAGCTCCTACAATGAGCAGTTCTTC

v_call: TRBV19
clone_size: .
j_call: TRBJ1-1
d_call: .
cdr3_aa: CASIGGNTEAFF
cdr3_nt: TGTGCCAGTATAGGGGGGAACACTGAAGCTTTCTTT

v_call: TRBV2
clone_size: few
j_call: TRBJ2-7
d_call: TRBD1
cdr3_aa: CASSFDRGYEQYF
cdr3_nt: TGTGCCAGCAGTTTCGACAGGGGCTACGAGCAGTACTTC

v_call: TRBV18
clone_size: .
j_call: TRBJ2-7
d_call: .
cdr3_aa: CASSQSGGVSYEQYF
cdr3_nt: TGTGCCAGCTCACAAAGCGGCGGCGTCTCCTACGAGCAGTACTTC

v_call: TRBV7-6
clone_size: .
j_call: TRBJ2-3
d_call: .
cdr3_aa: CASSHQQGRADTQYF
cdr3_nt: TGTGCCAGCAGCCACCAACAGGGCCGGGCAGATACGCAGTATTTT